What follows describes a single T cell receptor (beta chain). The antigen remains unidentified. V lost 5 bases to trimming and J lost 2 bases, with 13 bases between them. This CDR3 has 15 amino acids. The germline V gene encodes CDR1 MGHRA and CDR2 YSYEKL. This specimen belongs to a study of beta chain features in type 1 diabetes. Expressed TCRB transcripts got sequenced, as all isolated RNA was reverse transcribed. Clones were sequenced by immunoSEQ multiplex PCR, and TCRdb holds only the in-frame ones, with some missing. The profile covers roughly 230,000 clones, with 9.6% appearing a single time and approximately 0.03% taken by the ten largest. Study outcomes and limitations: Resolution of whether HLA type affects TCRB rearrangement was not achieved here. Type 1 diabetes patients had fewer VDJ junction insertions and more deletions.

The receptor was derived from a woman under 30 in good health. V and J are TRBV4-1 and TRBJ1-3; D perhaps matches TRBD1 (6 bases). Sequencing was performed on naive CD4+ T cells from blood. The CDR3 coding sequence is TGCGCCAGCAGCTTCAGGGGTATAGCTGGAAACACCATATATTTT. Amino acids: CASSFRGIAGNTIYF.